The 24 T cell receptor beta chains given below trace back to one sample, sequenced in a study of shared clonotypes between healthy human individuals. The repertoire was sequenced with immunoSEQ multiplex PCR; TCRdb's copy has only in-frame clones and lacks some. In the table there are around 500,000 clones, over 65% of which are singletons. Input material: PBMCs. The receptor source for this set is a woman aged 40 to 50 in good health. Some clones in this sample may be carry-over from other donors' samples.

The rearrangement links TRBV7-3 to TRBJ2-2, with TRBD1 matching over 9 bases. CDR3 length: 15 residues. CDR1 and CDR2 (germline): SGHTA, FQGTGA. J lost 5 bases, V lost 4 bases, and 5 bases had no gene match. The CDR3 nucleotides are TGTGCCAGCAGCTCCGGGACAGGGAGGACCGGGGAGCTGTTTTTT. This translates into CASSSGTGRTGELFF.

The V call is TRBV18, the J call TRBJ1-1; D unclear. Trimming removed 1 base at V and 1 base at J, with 10 bases between. Germline CDR1 reads KGHSH; CDR2 reads LQKENI. The CDR3 totals 15 residues. The CDR3 bases are TGTGCCAGCTCACCACTAAAAGACGCGAACACTGAAGCTTTCTTT. Its translation: CASSPLKDANTEAFF.

Turning to this clone: This is likely an artifact of a read error, given a far larger clone one base away. The J gene is TRBJ2-3, the V gene TRBV2; maybe TRBD2 (5 bases). The CDR3 is 14 amino acids. Trimming shortened V by 4 bases and J by 0 bases, and 8 bases separated the two germline ends. The V gene's germline CDR1 is SNHLY and CDR2 FYNNEI. CDR3 sequence (DNA): TGTGCCAGCAGTGTAGCGACTAGCACAGATACGCAGTATTTT. This translates into CASSVATSTDTQYF.

This sequence joins TRBV19 and TRBJ2-5; 11 bases fit TRBD2. The length of the CDR3 is 17 residues. The germline CDR1 and CDR2 sequences are LNHDA and SQIVND (reference sequence). The V gene end was trimmed by 5 bases and the J gene end by 1 base; junction bases not matched to a gene: 9. The CDR3 DNA sequence: TGTGCCAGTAGTCTTCTGCCCGGGACTAGCGGCCAAGAGACCCAGTACTTC. Translated, it gives CASSLLPGTSGQETQYF. Full variable domain (missing parts from reference TRBV19 and TRBJ2-5): DGGITQSPKYLFRKEGQNVTLSCEQNLNHDAMYWYRQDPGQGLRLIYYSQIVNDFQKGDIAEGYSVSREKKESFPLTVTSAQKNPTAFYLCASSLLPGTSGQETQYFGPGTRLLVL.

The chain combines TRBV7-2 with TRBJ2-5; the D is unclear. Trimming removed 5 bases from V and 4 bases from J, with 8 bases in between. This CDR3 contains 12 residues. Germline V gives CDR1 SGHTA, CDR2 FQGNSA. The CDR3: CASSLPPETQYF. DNA of the CDR3: TGTGCCAGCAGCCTCCCCCCAGAGACCCAGTACTTC. The whole variable domain, remainder taken from reference TRBV7-2 and TRBJ2-5, is GAGVSQSPSNKVTEKGKDVELRCDPISGHTALYWYRQSLGQGLEFLIYFQGNSAPDKSGLPSDRFSAERTGGSVSTLTIQRTQQEDSAVYLCASSLPPETQYFGPGTRLLVL.

The V gene is TRBV18, the J gene TRBJ2-4; D might be TRBD1 or TRBD2, each matching 5 bases. V gave up 4 bases and J gave up 5 bases, with 12 bases separating them. Germline V gene data show CDR1 as KGHSH and CDR2 as LQKENI. CDR3 length equals 14 residues. This CDR3 reads CASSRGTAENIQYF. The CDR3 nucleotides are TGTGCCAGCTCACGGGGGACGGCCGAAAACATTCAGTACTTC.

The chain carries TRBV2 and TRBJ2-2, with 9 bases that match TRBD1. There are 15 residues in the CDR3. V lost 5 bases to trimming and J lost 4 bases; unmatched junction nucleotides: 5. From germline, CDR1 is SNHLY and CDR2 FYNNEI. Written as DNA, the CDR3 is TGTGCCAGCAGTCAGGGACAGGGTGGCACCGGGGAGCTGTTTTTT. Residues: CASSQGQGGTGELFF.

The CDR3 is CASTSGTGGYEQYF. The CDR3 coding sequence is TGTGCCAGCACCTCCGGGACAGGGGGCTACGAGCAGTACTTC. V usage is TRBV7-8 and J usage is TRBJ2-7; 11 bases line up with TRBD1. The V gene end was trimmed by 7 bases and the J gene end by 3 bases; junction bases not matched to a gene: 5. CDR1 is SGHVS, CDR2 FQNEAQ, per germline. This CDR3 spans 14 amino acids.

V usage is TRBV7-9 and J usage is TRBJ1-1; 7 bases line up with TRBD1. CDR3 length: 13 amino acids. From germline, CDR1 is SEHNR and CDR2 FQNEAQ (reference sequence). V gave up 0 bases and J gave up 7 bases; unmatched junction bases: 2. The CDR3 protein is CASSLADRNEAFF. DNA of the CDR3: TGTGCCAGCAGCTTAGCGGACAGGAATGAAGCTTTCTTT.

The chain carries TRBV2 and TRBJ2-7; 9 positions match TRBD2. With V trimmed by 5 bases and J by 5 bases, 7 bases remained unmatched. Germline lookup yields CDR1 SNHLY and CDR2 FYNNEI. This CDR3 comprises 14 residues. The CDR3 sequence is CASSPREGSHEQYF. In DNA, the CDR3 is TGTGCCAGCAGTCCGCGGGAGGGTAGTCACGAGCAGTACTTC. Together with reference TRBV2 and TRBJ2-7, the CDR3 gives the full variable domain: EPEVTQTPSHQVTQMGQEVILRCVPISNHLYFYWYRQILGQKVEFLVSFYNNEISEKSEIFDDQFSVERPDGSNFTLKIRSTKLEDSAMYFCASSPREGSHEQYFGPGTRLTVT.

The rearrangement joins TRBV10-3 to TRBJ2-7; 10 bases map to TRBD1. Germline V gene sequence: CDR1 ENHRY, CDR2 SYGVKD. V was clipped by 1 base and J by 1 base; unmatched bases: 4. This CDR3 is 16 amino acids long. CDR3 residues: CAISEYGGQGSYEQYF. The CDR3 region has the DNA TGTGCCATCAGTGAGTACGGGGGACAGGGGTCCTACGAGCAGTACTTC.

This clone was observed at least ten times. The genes are TRBV18 and TRBJ2-7; D possibly matches TRBD1 or TRBD2 (5 bases each). Germline V CDR1 and CDR2: KGHSH, LQKENI. This CDR3 has 15 amino acids. V was trimmed by 4 bases and J by 6 bases, leaving 19 bases between them. The CDR3 here is CASSLERDLSTEQYF. Here the CDR3 DNA reads TGTGCCAGCTCACTCGAAAGGGACCTAAGCACCGAGCAGTACTTC.

The genes are TRBV28 and TRBJ2-5, with a tentative D call TRBD2 (6 bases). CDR1 and CDR2 (germline): MDHEN, SYDVKM. V was pared by 5 bases and J by 5 bases, with 12 bases between. CDR3 length: 13 residues. In DNA, the CDR3 is TGTGCCAGCAGTACGGACGGAGGGGAGACCCAGTACTTC. Protein: CASSTDGGETQYF. Together with reference TRBV28 and TRBJ2-5, the CDR3 gives the full variable domain: DVKVTQSSRYLVKRTGEKVFLECVQDMDHENMFWYRQDPGLGLRLIYFSYDVKMKEKGDIPEGYSVSREKKERFSLILESASTNQTSMYLCASSTDGGETQYFGPGTRLLVL.

This clone was seen once. The genes are TRBV7-2 and TRBJ2-1, with D tentatively TRBD2 (5 bases). The CDR3 is 13 amino acids. Per germline, CDR1 SGHTA and CDR2 FQGNSA. Trimming cost V 10 bases and J 4 bases, with 14 bases left between them. CDR3 sequence: CATHSETYNEQFF. The CDR3 DNA reads as TGTGCCACCCATAGCGAGACATACAATGAGCAGTTCTTC.

This clone was seen a handful of times. The J gene is TRBJ1-4, the V gene TRBV30; D gene ambiguous. This CDR3 is 16 amino acids long. The germline CDR1 and CDR2 sequences are GTSNPN and SVGIG (reference sequence). V lost 0 bases to trimming and J lost 4 bases, with 15 bases between them. The CDR3 DNA is TGTGCCTGGAGTGTACGGTCCGGACTCAGTAATGAAAAACTGTTTTTT. Its protein product is CAWSVRSGLSNEKLFF.

This chain uses TRBV2 with TRBJ2-1; a possible D gene is TRBD2 (6 bases). V was shortened by 7 bases and J by 6 bases, with 16 bases between the two germline ends. This CDR3 comprises 14 residues. The germline gives CDR1 SNHLY, CDR2 FYNNEI. Here the CDR3 reads CASTEGLIINEQFF. Here the CDR3 DNA reads TGTGCCAGCACGGAGGGACTGATCATCAATGAGCAGTTCTTC.

The chain has TRBV30 and TRBJ1-1; D may be TRBD1 (5 bases). Germline lookup yields CDR1 GTSNPN and CDR2 SVGIG (reference sequence). This CDR3 is built from 13 residues. Trimming pared 1 base from V and 5 bases from J, leaving 11 bases between. Here the CDR3 reads CAWSGQGETEAFF. The CDR3, as DNA: TGTGCCTGGAGTGGGCAGGGAGAGACTGAAGCTTTCTTT.

The genes are TRBV5-4 and TRBJ1-2; 7 nucleotides match TRBD1. Germline assignment: CDR1 SGHNT and CDR2 YYREEE (reference sequence). The CDR3 consists of 14 residues. V was pared by 2 bases and J by 3 bases, with 4 bases of the junction left unmatched. DNA of the CDR3: TGTGCCAGCAGCTTCTCCGGGACAGACTATGGCTACACCTTC. Protein: CASSFSGTDYGYTF.

This sequence joins TRBV28 and TRBJ2-1, with D possibly TRBD2 on 7 matching bases. Trimming removed 2 bases at V and 3 bases at J, with 14 bases between. Looked up from germline, CDR1 is MDHEN and CDR2 is SYDVKM. The CDR3 is made up of 16 amino acids. CDR3 residues: CASSLPGGLVYNEQFF. Here the CDR3 DNA reads TGTGCCAGCAGTTTACCCGGGGGGCTTGTCTACAATGAGCAGTTCTTC.

On this clone itself: A far larger clone differs by one base, so this is likely a read error. The rearrangement joins TRBV1 to TRBJ2-4. TRBV1 is labeled a pseudogene. This CDR3 spans 14 amino acids. The CDR3 nucleotides are TGCACCAGCAGCCAAGGCCCCCCTCGGACCACTCAGTACTTC. Amino acids: CTSSQGPPRTTQYF.

As concerns this clone: A read error is likely here: a far larger clone is one base away. This rearrangement joins TRBV6-1 to TRBJ2-7; 11 bases match TRBD1. Germline V gene sequence: CDR1 MNHNS, CDR2 SASEGT. CDR3 length: 15 amino acids. The CDR3 DNA reads as TGTGCCAACAGTGAGAGCGGGACAGGGGGTAACGAGCAGTACTTC. This codes for CANSESGTGGNEQYF.

The chain employs TRBV7-6 and TRBJ2-1; either TRBD1 or TRBD2 may supply D (6 bases each). V lost 2 bases and J 0 bases, leaving 14 bases between the germline ends. CDR3 size: 17 residues. Germline V gene sequence: CDR1 SGHVS, CDR2 FNYEAQ. The CDR3 protein is CASSLRGAQSSYNEQFF. Here the CDR3 DNA reads TGTGCCAGCAGCTTAAGGGGGGCGCAAAGCTCCTACAATGAGCAGTTCTTC.

V is TRBV5-1 and J is TRBJ2-7, with TRBD1 as a possible D gene (6 bases). Per the germline V gene, CDR1 is SGHRS and CDR2 is YFSETQ. Between the trimmed V and J ends, which lost 4 bases and 4 bases, there was a span of 15 bases. The CDR3 runs 14 residues. CDR3 residues: CASSRDTSTYEQYF. The CDR3 DNA follows: TGCGCCAGCAGCCGGGACACCAGCACATACGAGCAGTACTTC.

The chain joins TRBV5-1 to TRBJ1-1; possible D gene TRBD1, 5 bases. Trimming took 4 bases from V and 3 from J, leaving 13 bases between them. The CDR3 covers 14 residues. CDR1 is SGHRS, CDR2 YFSETQ, per germline. The chain's CDR3 is CASSPQVGDTEAFF. CDR3 coding DNA: TGCGCCAGCAGCCCACAGGTGGGGGACACTGAAGCTTTCTTT. Looking up the rest from reference TRBV5-1 and TRBJ1-1 gives the full variable domain: KAGVTQTPRYLIKTRGQQVTLSCSPISGHRSVSWYQQTPGQGLQFLFEYFSETQRNKGNFPGRFSGRQFSNSRSEMNVSTLELGDSALYLCASSPQVGDTEAFFGQGTRLTVV.